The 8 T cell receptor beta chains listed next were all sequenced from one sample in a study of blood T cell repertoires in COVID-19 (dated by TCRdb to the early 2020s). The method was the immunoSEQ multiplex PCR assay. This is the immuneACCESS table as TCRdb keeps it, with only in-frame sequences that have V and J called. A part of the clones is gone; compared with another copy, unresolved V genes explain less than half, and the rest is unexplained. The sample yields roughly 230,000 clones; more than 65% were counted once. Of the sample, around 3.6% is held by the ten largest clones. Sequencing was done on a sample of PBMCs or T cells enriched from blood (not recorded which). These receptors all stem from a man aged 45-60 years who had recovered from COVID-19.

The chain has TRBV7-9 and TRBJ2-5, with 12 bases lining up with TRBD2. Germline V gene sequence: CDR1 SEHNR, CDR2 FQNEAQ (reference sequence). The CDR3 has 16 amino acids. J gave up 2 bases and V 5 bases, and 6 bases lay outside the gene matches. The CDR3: CASSPVGLAGQETQYF. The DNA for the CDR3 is TGTGCCAGCAGCCCGGTAGGACTAGCGGGACAAGAGACCCAGTACTTC.

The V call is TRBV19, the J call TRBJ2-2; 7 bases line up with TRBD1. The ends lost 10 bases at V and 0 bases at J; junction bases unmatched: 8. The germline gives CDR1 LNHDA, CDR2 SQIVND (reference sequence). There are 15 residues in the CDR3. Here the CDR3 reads CATNAGTANTGELFF. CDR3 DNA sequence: TGTGCCACCAACGCCGGGACAGCGAACACCGGGGAGCTGTTTTTT.

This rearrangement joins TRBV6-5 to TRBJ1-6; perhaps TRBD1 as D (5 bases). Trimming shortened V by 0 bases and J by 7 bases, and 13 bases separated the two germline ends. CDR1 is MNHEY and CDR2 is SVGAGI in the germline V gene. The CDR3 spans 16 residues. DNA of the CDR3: TGTGCCAGCAGTTACTCTTCGGGGGTAGGGAATTCACCCCTCCACTTT. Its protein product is CASSYSSGVGNSPLHF.

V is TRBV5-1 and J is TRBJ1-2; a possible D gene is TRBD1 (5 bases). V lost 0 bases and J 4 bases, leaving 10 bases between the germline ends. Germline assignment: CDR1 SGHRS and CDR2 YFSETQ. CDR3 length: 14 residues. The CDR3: CASSLEGKSYGYTF. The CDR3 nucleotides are TGCGCCAGCAGCTTGGAGGGGAAAAGCTATGGCTACACCTTC.

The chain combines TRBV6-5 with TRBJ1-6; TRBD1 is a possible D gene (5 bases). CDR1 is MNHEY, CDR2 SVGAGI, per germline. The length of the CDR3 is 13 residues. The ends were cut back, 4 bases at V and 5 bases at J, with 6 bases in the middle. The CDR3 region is CASSSTDNSPLHF. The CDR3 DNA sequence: TGTGCCAGCAGTTCGACAGATAATTCACCCCTCCACTTT.

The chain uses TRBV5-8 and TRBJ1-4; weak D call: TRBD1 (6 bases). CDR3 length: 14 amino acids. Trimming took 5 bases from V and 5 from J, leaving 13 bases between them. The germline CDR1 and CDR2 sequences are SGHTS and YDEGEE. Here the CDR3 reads CASRIRTVNEKLFF. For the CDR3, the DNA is TGTGCCAGCAGGATCCGGACAGTAAATGAAAAACTGTTTTTT.

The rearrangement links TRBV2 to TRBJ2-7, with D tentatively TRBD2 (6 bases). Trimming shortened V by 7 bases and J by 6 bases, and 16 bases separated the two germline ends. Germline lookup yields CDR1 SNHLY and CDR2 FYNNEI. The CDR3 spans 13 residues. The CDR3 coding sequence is TGTGCCAGCACGGAAGCGGAGGGAGCCGAGCAGTACTTC. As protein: CASTEAEGAEQYF.

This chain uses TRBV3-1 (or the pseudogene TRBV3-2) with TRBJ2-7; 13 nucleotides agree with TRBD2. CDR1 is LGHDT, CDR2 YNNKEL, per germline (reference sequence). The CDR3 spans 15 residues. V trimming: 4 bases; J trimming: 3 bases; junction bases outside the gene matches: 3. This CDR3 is CASSLGTSGIYEQYF. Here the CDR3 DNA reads TGTGCCAGCAGCCTCGGGACTAGCGGGATCTACGAGCAGTACTTC.